The following is a T cell receptor beta chain sequence with its context. Its target is unknown. A second PCR of roughly 7 to 11 cycles used a sample-barcoded 5' primer and a J-beta primer mix. TCRdb redid the calling of the 5' RACE reads with MiXCR, one entry per CDR3 protein. Of under 2,000,000 distinct CDR3 sequences listed, roughly 50% are singletons. The individuals who served as donors were healthy Caucasians living in Russia, aged about 6 to 95. Donors each provided roughly 11 milliliters of peripheral blood. The data are from a study of blood T cells in healthy people across ages. Whole-study results and caveats: Older individuals had lower TCR beta diversity per million T cells (the decline was roughly linear). Long-lived donors had more naive CD4+ cells and higher diversity than aged donors.

Trimming stripped 3 bases from V and 6 bases from J, with 9 bases between. There are 12 residues in the CDR3. The sequence came from a woman in her forties in good health. The sequenced sample consisted of blood. V gene TRBV12-3 or TRBV12-4 combines with J gene TRBJ2-7; D is undetermined. The CDR3 nucleotides read TGTGCCAGCAGTTTTAGTCCCGGCGAGCAGTACTTC. Translation gives CASSFSPGEQYF.